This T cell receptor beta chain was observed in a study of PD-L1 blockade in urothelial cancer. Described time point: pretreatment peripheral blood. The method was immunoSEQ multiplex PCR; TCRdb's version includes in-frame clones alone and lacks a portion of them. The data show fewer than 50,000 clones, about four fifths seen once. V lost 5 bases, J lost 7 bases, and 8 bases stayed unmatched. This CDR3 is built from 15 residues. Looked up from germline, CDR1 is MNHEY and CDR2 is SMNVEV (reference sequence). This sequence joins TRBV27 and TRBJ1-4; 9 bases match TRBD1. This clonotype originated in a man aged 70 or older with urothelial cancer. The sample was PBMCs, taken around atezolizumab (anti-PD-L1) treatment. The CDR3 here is CASSPLTGGGEKLFF. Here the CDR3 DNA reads TGTGCCAGCAGTCCCCTGACAGGGGGAGGTGAAAAACTGTTTTTT.